This T cell receptor (beta chain) was recorded in a study of T-cell reconstitution after alpha-beta-depleted transplantation in children. Library preparation (for TCRbeta) was performed with unique molecular identifiers. TCRdb called the PCR reads again in MiXCR, with one record for every CDR3 protein. The sample has around 440,000 distinct CDR3 sequences, roughly a tenth seen once. This clonotype was recorded many times. Its antigen is as yet unknown. Deletions cut 1 base from V and 3 bases from J, with 16 bases between. The CDR3 covers 16 residues. Germline V CDR1 and CDR2: SGHRS, YFSETQ. Overall study results and limits: A year had passed since transplant, and T-cell counts and diversity by then came mostly from newly produced T cells.

The TCR was taken from a child aged 2 to 10 with inherited bone marrow failure, due to receive a stem cell transplant. The chain employs TRBV5-1 and TRBJ1-2; a weak D match, TRBD1 (6 bases). The starting material was PBMCs, obtained before TCRalphabeta/CD19-depleted stem cell transplant. The chain's CDR3 is CASSLSFSGGDYGYTF. CDR3 coding DNA: TGCGCCAGCAGCTTGAGCTTCTCGGGGGGCGACTATGGCTACACCTTC. Based on the CDR3 plus reference TRBV5-1 and TRBJ1-2, the full variable domain is KAGVTQTPRYLIKTRGQQVTLSCSPISGHRSVSWYQQTPGQGLQFLFEYFSETQRNKGNFPGRFSGRQFSNSRSEMNVSTLELGDSALYLCASSLSFSGGDYGYTFGSGTRLTVV.